This is a list of T cell receptor beta chains from one sample in a study of blood T cell repertoires in COVID-19. Assay: immunoSEQ multiplex PCR; the TCRdb copy retains only in-frame clones and omits some. The table has under 150,000 clones, 90% seen once; the top ten hold less than 2%. The sample comprised peripheral blood. The receptor source for this set is a human donor with active COVID-19. The donor label of this sample is uncertain. Each CDR3 is given with its conserved first and last residue. D genes are given only for firm matches. Rows may omit the clone size; those that give it use once, few, many or a size class.

j_gene | len | d_gene | abundance | v_gene | CDR3aa | CDR3nt
TRBJ1-1 | 13 | TRBD1 | - | TRBV12-3/TRBV12-4 | CASSGTGSPEAFF | TGTGCCAGCAGCGGGACAGGGTCCCCTGAAGCTTTCTTT
TRBJ2-7 | 15 | TRBD2 | - | TRBV7-2 | CASSFSGTSGYEQYF | TGTGCCAGCAGCTTCTCCGGGACTAGCGGCTACGAGCAGTACTTC
TRBJ1-2 | 14 | - | - | TRBV28 | CASSSGGSVDGYTF | TGTGCCAGCAGTTCCGGGGGAAGCGTGGACGGCTACACCTTC
TRBJ2-7 | 15 | TRBD2 | few | TRBV9 | CASSVGSGGTYEQYF | TGTGCCAGCAGCGTAGGTAGCGGGGGGACCTACGAGCAGTACTTC
TRBJ1-2 | 13 | - | - | TRBV6-5 | CASSYAGDYGYTF | TGTGCCAGCAGTTACGCAGGGGACTATGGCTACACCTTC
TRBJ1-2 | 13 | TRBD1 | few | TRBV7-9 | CASSLGQDYGYTF | TGTGCCAGCAGCCTAGGACAGGACTATGGCTACACCTTC
TRBJ2-5 | 16 | TRBD1 | - | TRBV4-1 | CASSLHTGGEGETQYF | TGCGCCAGCAGCCTCCACACAGGGGGCGAGGGAGAGACCCAGTACTTC
TRBJ1-1 | 14 | - | - | TRBV10-2 | CASSEITRGTEAFF | TGCGCCAGCAGTGAAATAACACGGGGGACTGAAGCTTTCTTT
TRBJ2-3 | 16 | - | - | TRBV7-2 | CASRVQGSASSDTQYF | TGTGCCAGCAGAGTGCAGGGGAGCGCTAGCTCAGATACGCAGTATTTT
TRBJ1-1 | 13 | - | once | TRBV3-1/TRBV3-2 | CASSYGGGTEAFF | TGTGCCAGCAGCTATGGAGGAGGGACTGAAGCTTTCTTT
TRBJ2-3 | 15 | TRBD2 | - | TRBV18 | CASSRTSGDTDTQYF | TGTGCCAGTTCCAGGACTAGCGGGGACACAGATACGCAGTATTTT
TRBJ1-1 | 17 | TRBD1 | - | TRBV11-2 | CASSLDLGGFWDTEAFF | TGTGCCAGCAGCTTAGATCTAGGGGGCTTTTGGGACACTGAAGCTTTCTTT
TRBJ1-6 | 20 | TRBD1 | - | TRBV29-1 | CSVVRPGTGLHPGYNSPLHF | TGCAGCGTTGTTAGACCAGGGACAGGGCTACACCCGGGGTATAATTCACCCCTCCACTTT
TRBJ1-1 | 13 | TRBD1 | - | TRBV30 | CACKGQDHTEAFF | TGTGCCTGCAAAGGACAGGACCACACTGAAGCTTTCTTT
TRBJ2-2 | 16 | TRBD1 | - | TRBV27 | CASSPRTGGNTGELFF | TGTGCCAGCAGCCCTAGGACAGGGGGTAACACCGGGGAGCTGTTTTTT
TRBJ2-7 | 12 | - | - | TRBV12-3/TRBV12-4 | CASSPSADEQYF | TGTGCCAGCAGTCCCTCAGCGGACGAGCAGTACTTC
TRBJ1-2 | 14 | - | - | TRBV30 | CAWSEYKGNYGYTF | TGTGCCTGGAGTGAGTACAAGGGGAACTATGGCTACACCTTC
TRBJ1-4 | 17 | - | - | TRBV15 | CATSRAGTVRQNEKLFF | TGTGCCACCAGCAGAGCAGGTACCGTAAGACAGAATGAAAAACTGTTTTTT
TRBJ1-4 | 14 | - | - | TRBV5-1 | CASSGGTTNEKLFF | TGCGCCAGCAGCGGCGGGACAACTAATGAAAAACTGTTTTTT
TRBJ2-1 | 17 | - | - | TRBV4-1 | CASSQVILGSSYNEQFF | TGCGCCAGCAGCCAAGTTATACTGGGGAGCTCCTACAATGAGCAGTTCTTC
TRBJ1-6 | 14 | TRBD1 | - | TRBV6-5 | CASSGTASGSPLHF | TGTGCCAGCAGCGGGACAGCCTCTGGTTCACCCCTCCACTTT
TRBJ1-2 | 14 | - | few | TRBV4-3 | CASSQVTGDYGYTF | TGCGCCAGCAGCCAAGTCACCGGGGATTATGGCTACACCTTC
TRBJ2-3 | 16 | - | - | TRBV11-3 | CASSGKGDGPTDTQYF | TGTGCCAGCAGCGGTAAGGGGGATGGTCCCACAGATACGCAGTATTTT
TRBJ1-2 | 12 | TRBD1 | once | TRBV10-3 | CASGTTGVGYTF | TGTGCCAGCGGAACGACAGGGGTTGGCTACACCTTC
TRBJ2-1 | 16 | - | once | TRBV18 | CASSPPGWSLGTEQFF | TGTGCCAGCTCACCACCGGGTTGGTCGTTGGGCACTGAGCAGTTCTTC
TRBJ2-7 | 16 | - | - | TRBV2 | CASSLQPQVYPYEQYF | TGTGCCAGCAGTTTACAACCCCAGGTATATCCTTACGAGCAGTACTTC
TRBJ2-4 | 16 | - | - | TRBV19 | CASSRSRVGVGVIQYF | TGTGCCAGTAGTAGGAGTAGAGTAGGAGTCGGAGTCATTCAGTACTTC
TRBJ2-1 | 16 | TRBD2 | - | TRBV15 | CATSSPSGGIYNEQFF | TGTGCCACCAGCAGCCCTAGCGGGGGGATCTACAATGAGCAGTTCTTC
TRBJ2-6 | 16 | - | - | TRBV18 | CASSPPRGSGANVLTF | TGTGCCAGCTCACCACCCCGGGGCTCTGGGGCCAACGTCCTGACTTTC
TRBJ1-6 | 15 | - | once | TRBV7-6 | CASSSTGTHNSPLHF | TGTGCCAGCAGCTCGACAGGAACCCATAATTCACCCCTCCACTTT
TRBJ1-1 | 14 | TRBD1 | - | TRBV28 | CASSRISGGTEAFF | TGTGCCAGCAGTCGAATTTCAGGGGGGACTGAAGCTTTCTTT
TRBJ2-7 | 13 | - | once | TRBV27 | CASSPQGYYEQYF | TGTGCCAGCAGCCCCCAGGGCTACTACGAGCAGTACTTC
TRBJ2-7 | 14 | TRBD1 | - | TRBV27 | CASSRRDRTYEQYF | TGTGCCAGCAGTCGTCGGGACAGGACCTACGAGCAGTACTTC
TRBJ2-2 | 17 | TRBD2 | - | TRBV11-2 | CASSLAGGRVGTGELFF | TGTGCCAGCAGCTTAGCGGGGGGTAGAGTGGGCACCGGGGAGCTGTTTTTT
TRBJ1-5 | 15 | TRBD1 | - | TRBV19 | CASSIMTGPNQPQHF | TGTGCCAGTAGTATCATGACAGGGCCCAATCAGCCCCAGCATTTT
TRBJ1-1 | 13 | - | - | TRBV6-5 | CASSYNPGREAFF | TGTGCCAGCAGTTACAATCCAGGGAGGGAAGCTTTCTTT
TRBJ2-7 | 13 | TRBD1 | - | TRBV2 | CASSTDRGYEQYF | TGTGCCAGCAGTACTGACAGGGGCTACGAGCAGTACTTC
TRBJ1-1 | 15 | - | - | TRBV18 | CASSPFLQGNTEAFF | TGTGCCAGCTCACCTTTCTTACAGGGGAACACTGAAGCTTTCTTT
TRBJ1-1 | 16 | TRBD1 | few | TRBV5-1 | CASTKLEGQGATEAFF | TGCGCCAGCACCAAACTCGAGGGACAGGGGGCGACTGAAGCTTTCTTT
TRBJ2-1 | 16 | TRBD2 | - | TRBV19 | CASSVLAGGLRNEQFF | TGTGCCAGTAGTGTGTTAGCGGGGGGGCTCAGGAATGAGCAGTTCTTC
TRBJ2-7 | 16 | TRBD2 | few | TRBV4-3 | CASSQDWQGTRYEQYF | TGCGCCAGCAGCCAAGATTGGCAGGGGACTAGATACGAGCAGTACTTC
TRBJ2-7 | 14 | TRBD2 | - | TRBV5-8 | CASSPGALGREQYF | TGTGCCAGCAGCCCTGGGGCTCTCGGGAGGGAGCAGTACTTC
TRBJ1-1 | 14 | - | - | TRBV13 | CASSLVGGNRKAFF | TGTGCCAGCAGCTTAGTTGGGGGGAATAGGAAAGCTTTCTTT
TRBJ2-1 | 12 | - | - | TRBV10-3 | CAISPGYNEQFF | TGTGCCATCAGTCCAGGGTACAATGAGCAGTTCTTC
TRBJ2-5 | 15 | TRBD1 | - | TRBV28 | CASSLFLGTGWAQYF | TGTGCCAGCAGTTTATTTTTAGGGACAGGTTGGGCCCAGTACTTC
TRBJ1-4 | 13 | - | - | TRBV6-5 | CASSLTTNEKLFF | TGTGCCAGCAGTTTAACAACTAATGAAAAACTGTTTTTT
TRBJ2-5 | 14 | - | - | TRBV15 | CATSRTWGVETQYF | TGTGCCACCAGCAGAACCTGGGGGGTAGAGACCCAGTACTTC
TRBJ2-5 | 14 | TRBD1 | - | TRBV15 | CATLGTGAGETQYF | TGTGCCACTCTTGGGACAGGGGCTGGGGAGACCCAGTACTTC
TRBJ2-3 | 17 | TRBD2 | once | TRBV5-1 | CASSLGTSGGYTDTQYF | TGCGCCAGCAGCCTCGGGACTAGCGGGGGGTACACAGATACGCAGTATTTT
TRBJ2-2 | 16 | TRBD2 | many | TRBV30 | CAWSVPTSGGSGELFF | TGTGCCTGGAGTGTACCGACTAGCGGGGGATCGGGGGAGCTGTTTTTT
TRBJ1-6 | 17 | TRBD1 | - | TRBV27 | CASSSSRQGSRYSPLHF | TGTGCCAGCAGTTCCTCCCGACAGGGGTCCCGTTATTCACCCCTCCACTTT
TRBJ1-5 | 15 | TRBD1 | once | TRBV28 | CASRNPGQTNQPQHF | TGTGCCAGCAGAAACCCGGGACAGACTAATCAGCCCCAGCATTTT
TRBJ2-3 | 16 | TRBD2 | - | TRBV18 | CASSPVAGQLTDTQYF | TGTGCCAGCTCACCAGTAGCGGGGCAGCTCACAGATACGCAGTATTTT
TRBJ2-7 | 13 | - | - | TRBV12-3/TRBV12-4 | CASGPNYRAEQYF | TGTGCCAGCGGCCCGAACTACAGGGCCGAGCAGTACTTC
TRBJ2-3 | 15 | - | - | TRBV6-6 | CASAQAPNMGGSQYF | TGTGCCAGCGCCCAGGCGCCGAATATGGGAGGTTCGCAGTATTTT
TRBJ1-2 | 15 | - | - | TRBV4-3 | CASSQDLGRVRGYTF | TGCGCCAGCAGCCAAGATCTGGGCAGGGTCAGAGGCTACACCTTC
TRBJ2-7 | 13 | - | - | TRBV7-9 | CASSSRGSYEQYF | TGTGCCAGCAGCTCCAGGGGCTCCTACGAGCAGTACTTC
TRBJ1-5 | 13 | - | many | TRBV5-5 | CASSSGFQQPQHF | TGTGCCAGCAGCTCAGGGTTTCAACAGCCCCAGCATTTT